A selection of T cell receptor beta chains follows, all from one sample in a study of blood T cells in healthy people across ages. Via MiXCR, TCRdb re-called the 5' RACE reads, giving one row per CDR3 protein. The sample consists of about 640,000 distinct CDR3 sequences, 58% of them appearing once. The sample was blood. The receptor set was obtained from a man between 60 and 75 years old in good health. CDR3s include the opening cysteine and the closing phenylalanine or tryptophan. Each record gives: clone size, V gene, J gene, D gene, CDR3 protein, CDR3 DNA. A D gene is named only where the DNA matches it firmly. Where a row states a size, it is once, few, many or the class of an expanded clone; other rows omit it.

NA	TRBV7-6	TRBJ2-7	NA	CASSPGAGSAYSYEQYF	TGTGCCAGCAGCCCGGGGGCAGGGTCAGCCTACTCCTACGAGCAGTACTTC
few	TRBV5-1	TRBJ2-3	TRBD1	CASSLGSQGSTDTQYF	TGCGCCAGCAGCTTGGGGTCACAGGGGAGCACAGATACGCAGTATTTT
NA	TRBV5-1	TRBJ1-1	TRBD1	CASSLALTGAMNTEAFF	TGCGCCAGCAGCTTGGCCCTTACAGGGGCGATGAACACTGAAGCTTTCTTT
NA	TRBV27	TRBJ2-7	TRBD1	CAGSTGGYEQYF	TGTGCCGGCAGTACAGGGGGCTACGAGCAGTACTTC
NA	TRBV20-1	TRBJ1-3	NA	CSAPRGNGNTIYF	TGCAGTGCCCCCAGGGGCAACGGAAACACCATATATTTT
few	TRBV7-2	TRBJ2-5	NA	CASSDQGPETQYF	TGTGCCAGCAGCGACCAGGGACCAGAGACCCAGTACTTC
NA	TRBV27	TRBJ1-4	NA	CASSSPAGEEGEKLFF	TGTGCCAGCAGTTCCCCAGCCGGGGAGGAAGGAGAAAAACTGTTTTTT
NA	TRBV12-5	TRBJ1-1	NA	CASGWGIRGEAFF	TGTGCTAGTGGTTGGGGAATAAGGGGTGAAGCTTTCTTT
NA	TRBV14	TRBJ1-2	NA	CASSQAGASNYGYTF	TGTGCCAGCAGCCAAGCAGGGGCTTCTAACTATGGCTACACCTTC
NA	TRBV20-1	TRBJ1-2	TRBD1	CSASAGQGSYGYTF	TGCAGTGCTAGCGCCGGACAGGGCAGCTATGGCTACACCTTC
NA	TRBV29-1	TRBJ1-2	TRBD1	CSVGQGGNYGYTF	TGCAGCGTTGGACAGGGGGGAAACTATGGCTACACCTTC
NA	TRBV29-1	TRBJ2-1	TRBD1	CSVEGGSGQGRFF	TGCAGCGTTGAAGGAGGGTCCGGACAGGGAAGGTTCTTC
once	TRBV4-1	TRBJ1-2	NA	CASSSREAGNYGYTF	TGCGCCAGCAGCTCTCGGGAGGCCGGGAACTATGGCTACACCTTC
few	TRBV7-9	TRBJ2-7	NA	CASSWGVSEQYF	TGTGCCAGCAGCTGGGGGGTCTCCGAGCAGTACTTC
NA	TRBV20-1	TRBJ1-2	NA	CSAGGPHGYTF	TGCAGTGCTGGTGGACCCCATGGCTACACCTTC
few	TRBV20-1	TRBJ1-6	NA	CSAGNRDGSLHF	TGCAGTGCTGGGAACCGGGACGGCTCCCTCCACTTT
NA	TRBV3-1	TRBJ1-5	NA	CASSHPGGNQPQHF	TGTGCCAGCAGCCATCCGGGGGGCAATCAGCCCCAGCATTTT
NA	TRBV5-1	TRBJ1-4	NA	CASSWTTTNEKLFF	TGCGCCAGCAGCTGGACTACAACTAATGAAAAACTGTTTTTT
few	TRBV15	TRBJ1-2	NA	CATSIGDGYTF	TGTGCCACCAGCATTGGGGATGGCTACACCTTC
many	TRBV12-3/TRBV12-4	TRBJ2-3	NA	CASSLHGDTQYF	TGTGCCAGCAGTTTACATGGAGATACGCAGTATTTT
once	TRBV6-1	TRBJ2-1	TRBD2	CASSDVELAGGIWGEQFF	TGTGCCAGCAGTGATGTGGAACTAGCGGGGGGGATTTGGGGTGAGCAGTTCTTC
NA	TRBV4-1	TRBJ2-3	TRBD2	CASSQDLPSGGSDTQYF	TGCGCCAGCAGCCAAGATCTGCCTAGCGGGGGTTCAGATACGCAGTATTTT
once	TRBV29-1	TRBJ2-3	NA	CSVEPQAVPEDTQYF	TGCAGCGTTGAACCGCAAGCGGTGCCCGAAGATACGCAGTATTTT
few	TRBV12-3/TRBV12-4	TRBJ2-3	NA	CASTPRAGLRDTQYF	TGTGCCAGCACCCCCCGGGCAGGGCTTAGAGATACGCAGTATTTT
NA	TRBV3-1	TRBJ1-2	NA	CASSQPGTYGYTF	TGTGCCAGCAGCCAACCCGGGACCTATGGCTACACCTTC
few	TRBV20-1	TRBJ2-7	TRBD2	CSARLAGGASYEQYF	TGCAGTGCTAGATTAGCGGGGGGGGCTTCCTACGAGCAGTACTTC
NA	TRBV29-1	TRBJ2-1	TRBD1	CSVTTGTGGLNEQFF	TGCAGCGTTACAACCGGGACAGGGGGGCTCAATGAGCAGTTCTTC
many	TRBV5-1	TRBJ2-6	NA	CASRDTVANVLTF	TGCGCCAGCCGGGACACGGTGGCCAACGTCCTGACTTTC
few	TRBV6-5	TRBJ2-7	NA	CASKYSHQAYEQYF	TGTGCCAGCAAGTACAGCCACCAGGCCTACGAGCAGTACTTC
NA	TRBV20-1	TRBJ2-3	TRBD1	CSALGTGTNTQYF	TGCAGTGCCTTAGGGACAGGGACGAATACGCAGTATTTT
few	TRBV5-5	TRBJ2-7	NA	CASSFRFGLEGYEQYF	TGTGCCAGCAGCTTTCGATTCGGGTTGGAGGGTTACGAGCAGTACTTC
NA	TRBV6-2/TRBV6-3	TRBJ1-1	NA	CASSYEGVNTEAFF	TGTGCCAGCAGTTACGAGGGGGTAAACACTGAAGCTTTCTTT
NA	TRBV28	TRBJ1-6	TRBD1	CASSPTTGGNSPLHF	TGTGCCAGCAGCCCAACCACAGGGGGGAATTCACCCCTCCACTTT
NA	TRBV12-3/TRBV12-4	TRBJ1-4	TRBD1	CASSDDRGLEKLFF	TGTGCCAGCAGCGATGACAGGGGGCTTGAAAAACTGTTTTTT
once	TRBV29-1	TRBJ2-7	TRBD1	CSAQGQGGREQYF	TGCAGCGCCCAGGGACAGGGCGGTCGCGAGCAGTACTTC
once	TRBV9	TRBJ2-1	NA	CASSVGGASNEQFF	TGTGCCAGCAGCGTAGGGGGCGCTTCGAATGAGCAGTTCTTC
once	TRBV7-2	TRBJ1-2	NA	CASSPQNRQDNYGYTF	TGTGCCAGCAGCCCCCAGAATCGCCAGGACAACTATGGCTACACCTTC
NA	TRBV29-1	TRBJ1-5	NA	CSVALGGNQPQHF	TGCAGCGTCGCCCTGGGGGGCAATCAGCCCCAGCATTTT
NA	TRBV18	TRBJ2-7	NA	CASSPDVYEQYF	TGTGCCAGCTCACCCGACGTATACGAGCAGTACTTC
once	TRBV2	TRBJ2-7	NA	CASTTGLTYEQYF	TGTGCCAGCACAACAGGGCTTACGTACGAGCAGTACTTC
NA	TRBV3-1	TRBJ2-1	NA	CASSHPPTGRGRRYNEQFF	TGTGCCAGCAGCCATCCACCCACCGGTAGGGGCAGAAGGTACAATGAGCAGTTCTTC
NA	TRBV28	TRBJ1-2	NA	CASSLSDTGSSGYTF	TGTGCCAGCAGTTTATCGGACACCGGAAGCTCTGGCTACACCTTC
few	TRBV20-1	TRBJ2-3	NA	CSARELDSPSTDTQYF	TGCAGTGCTAGAGAGCTGGACAGCCCTAGCACAGATACGCAGTATTTT
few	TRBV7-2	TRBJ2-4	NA	CASSVVGPGVQYF	TGTGCCAGCAGCGTAGTGGGCCCCGGAGTTCAGTACTTC
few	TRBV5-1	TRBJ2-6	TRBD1	CASSFPAGQGSAGANVLTF	TGCGCCAGCAGCTTCCCCGCTGGACAGGGAAGCGCTGGGGCCAACGTCCTGACTTTC
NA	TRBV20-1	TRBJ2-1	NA	CSARDPGGNEQFF	TGCAGTGCTAGAGATCCGGGGGGCAACGAGCAGTTCTTC
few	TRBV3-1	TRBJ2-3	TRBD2	CASSLNPGLAGDTQYF	TGTGCCAGCAGCCTAAATCCGGGACTAGCAGGAGATACGCAGTATTTT
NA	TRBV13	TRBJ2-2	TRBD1	CASSADRGRFGELFF	TGTGCCAGCAGCGCGGACAGGGGTCGGTTCGGGGAGCTGTTTTTT
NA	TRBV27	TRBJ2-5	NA	CASSSWGTQETQYF	TGTGCCAGCAGTTCCTGGGGGACCCAAGAGACCCAGTACTTC
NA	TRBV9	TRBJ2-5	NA	CASSVGLEGGPETRYF	TGTGCCAGCAGCGTTGGACTAGAGGGGGGACCCGAGACCCGGTACTTC
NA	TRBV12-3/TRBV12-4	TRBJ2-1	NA	CASTGIMGGGYNEQFF	TGTGCCAGCACCGGGATCATGGGGGGCGGGTACAATGAGCAGTTCTTC
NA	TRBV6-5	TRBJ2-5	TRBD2	CASSSGTSGGGRNEQYF	TGTGCCAGCAGTTCCGGGACTAGCGGGGGGGGACGCAATGAGCAGTACTTC
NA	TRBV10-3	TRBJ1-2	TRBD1	CAISPTGGSYGYTF	TGTGCCATCAGCCCGACAGGGGGTTCCTATGGCTACACCTTC
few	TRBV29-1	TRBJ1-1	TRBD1	CSVAGQAQAFF	TGCAGCGTTGCTGGACAGGCCCAAGCTTTCTTT
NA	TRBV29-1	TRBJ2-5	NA	CSVGGRAEGGQYF	TGCAGCGTTGGTGGCAGGGCGGAGGGTGGCCAGTACTTC
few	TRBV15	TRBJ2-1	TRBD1	CATSRGPGQGTRDEQFF	TGTGCCACCAGCAGAGGCCCGGGACAGGGGACGAGGGATGAGCAGTTCTTC
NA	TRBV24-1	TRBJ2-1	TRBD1	CATSSRTGGDWQQFF	TGTGCCACCAGCTCCCGGACAGGGGGGGACTGGCAGCAGTTCTTC
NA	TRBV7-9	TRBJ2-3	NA	CASRQKDTTDTQYF	TGTGCCAGCAGGCAGAAGGACACCACAGATACGCAGTATTTT
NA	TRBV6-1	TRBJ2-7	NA	CASSVSTARFYEQYF	TGTGCCAGCAGTGTATCGACAGCTAGATTCTACGAGCAGTACTTC